This TCR beta chain originates from a study of blood T cells in healthy people across ages. There are 14 residues in the CDR3. Germline-derived CDR1 and CDR2 are MNHEY and SMNVEV (reference sequence). V lost 7 bases to trimming and J lost 1 base; unmatched junction nucleotides: 6. A sample-barcoded 5' primer and a J-beta primer mix were used in a second PCR of roughly 6 to 11 cycles. TCRdb fed the 5' RACE reads into MiXCR, producing one record per CDR3 protein. The data show 1.5 million to 2 million distinct CDR3 sequences, roughly a third seen once. The genes are TRBV27 and TRBJ1-1; 7 positions match TRBD1. Material: blood. This clonotype was sampled from a woman aged 30 to 39 in good health. The CDR3 protein is CASNPDRANTEAFF. CDR3 nucleotides: TGTGCCAGCAACCCCGACAGGGCGAACACTGAAGCTTTCTTT.